The clone carrying this T cell receptor (beta chain) has a single count. This record comes from a study of shared clonotypes between healthy human individuals. Sequenced by immunoSEQ multiplex PCR; TCRdb stores in-frame clones only, minus some. The table has fewer than 1.8 million clones, approximately 98.5% seen once. The clonotype originates from a man aged 30-40 years in good health. The sequenced sample consisted of naive CD4+ T cells sorted from blood. The subset is: CD45RA+ positively selected.

CDR3: CASSPRKNTGELFF. Here the CDR3 DNA reads TGTGCCAGCAGCCCCCGGAAGAACACCGGGGAGCTGTTTTTT. The chain employs TRBV25-1 and TRBJ2-2; D ambiguous. The CDR3 loop spans 14 amino acids. Germline V lookup: CDR1 MGHDK, CDR2 SYGVNS. Trimming shortened V by 6 bases and J by 1 base, and 9 bases separated the two germline ends.